This TCR beta chain was identified during a study of spatial heterogeneity in lung cancer. The study, taken as a whole, reports: Counts that tracked tumor mutation counts were those of expanded intratumoral alpha and beta TCRs.

One entry per CDR3 protein, called by TCRdb with MiXCR from the 5' RACE reads. This sample yields roughly 10,000 distinct CDR3 sequences, of which 6.5% to 8.5% are seen a single time; roughly 22% belongs to the top ten. At least ten counts were recorded for this clonotype. Its specificity is not known. This beta chain slipped into a library made for alpha chains as a stray read, so its size is not meaningful. Time point meaning: sample taken at primary tumor resection. Trimming removed 1 base at V and 9 bases at J, with 7 bases between. The CDR3 runs 12 residues. Germline V gene lookup returns CDR1 SGHTA and CDR2 FQGNSA.

The sequences come from lung tumor tissue, collected at surgery. The V call is TRBV7-2, the J call TRBJ2-1, with D possibly called TRBD1 or TRBD2 (5 bases each). The receptor comes from a female donor with early-stage non-small cell lung cancer. Here the CDR3 reads CASSLERGEQFF. The CDR3 DNA follows: TGTGCCAGCAGCTTAGAGAGGGGTGAGCAGTTCTTC. The full variable domain, rest sourced from reference TRBV7-2 and TRBJ2-1, is GAGVSQSPSNKVTEKGKDVELRCDPISGHTALYWYRQSLGQGLEFLIYFQGNSAPDKSGLPSDRFSAERTGGSVSTLTIQRTQQEDSAVYLCASSLERGEQFFGPGTRLTVL.